This T cell receptor (beta chain) was retrieved from a study of Graves' ophthalmopathy and Graves' hyperthyroidism. This clonotype was found many times. Its specificity is not known. V lost 5 bases to trimming and J lost 4 bases, with 12 bases between them. The germline gives CDR1 KGHSH, CDR2 LQKENI. The CDR3 consists of 13 residues. The study, taken as a whole, reports: Ophthalmopathy progression predictions by the model showed roughly 77% specificity and approximately 70% sensitivity.

Amplification of the TCR beta CDR3 regions used RNA transcripts (as template). RT-PCR was first run with HTBI primers, then multiplex PCR in a second round. TCRdb re-called the multiplex PCR reads through MiXCR, storing one row per CDR3 protein. This sample has fewer than 400,000 distinct CDR3 sequences, with about 17% found just once. The origin of this receptor is a woman between 18 and 30 years old with Graves' ophthalmopathy. This chain links TRBV18 with TRBJ2-7; either TRBD1 or TRBD2 may fit D (5 bases each). The sequenced material came from peripheral blood. The CDR3 DNA reads as TGTGCCAGCTCAGAGGGGCCGGGGTACGAGCAGTACTTC. As protein: CASSEGPGYEQYF.